The source of this T cell receptor (beta chain) is a study of beta chain features in type 1 diabetes. Findings and limits, study-wide: VDJ junctions from patients with type 1 diabetes contained fewer insertions and more deletions.

What was sequenced were expressed TCRB transcripts, since all of the isolated RNA had been reverse transcribed. TCRdb's copy holds only in-frame clones and misses some; the assay was immunoSEQ multiplex PCR. The sample shows hundreds of thousands of clones, 10% to 15% of them seen only once. The CDR3 has 16 amino acids. Trimming stripped 4 bases from V and 3 bases from J, with 18 bases between. CDR1 LGHNA and CDR2 YNFKEQ come from the germline V gene. A word on this clone: Its antigen remains unidentified.

V gene TRBV4-2 combines with J gene TRBJ1-1; TRBD1 might be the D (6 bases). Sample: naive CD4+ T cells from blood. This clonotype was obtained from a man between 18 and 35 years old in good health. CDR3 coding DNA: TGTGCCAGCAGCCGAAGGGGGGGGCGCGGGGACACTGAAGCTTTCTTT. As protein: CASSRRGGRGDTEAFF.